Listed below are T cell receptor beta chains from one sample, sequenced in a study of blood T cell repertoires in COVID-19. The protocol was immunoSEQ multiplex PCR, while the TCRdb copy is restricted to in-frame clones and leaves out a portion. The table shows tens of thousands of clones, with roughly 80% occurring only once. The sequenced sample was peripheral blood. Source of these receptors: an elderly woman with acute or convalescent COVID-19. Each CDR3 is given with its conserved first and last residue. The D gene is left open where the match is weak. Only some rows state a clone size, as once, few, many or a class for expanded clones.

.,TRBV15,.,TRBJ2-7,CATSEASESYEQYF,TGTGCCACCAGCGAGGCTAGCGAATCCTACGAGCAGTACTTC
TRBD1,TRBV5-1,.,TRBJ1-2,CASSWDSQGGYTF,TGCGCCAGCAGCTGGGACAGCCAGGGTGGCTACACCTTC
TRBD1,TRBV29-1,.,TRBJ2-7,CSVMTGTSYEQYF,TGCAGCGTAATGACAGGGACCTCCTACGAGCAGTACTTC
TRBD1,TRBV3-1/TRBV3-2,.,TRBJ1-4,CASSRVLGQGQKLFF,TGTGCCAGCAGCCGCGTCCTGGGACAGGGGCAAAAACTGTTTTTT
TRBD2,TRBV12-3/TRBV12-4,.,TRBJ2-5,CARGAGGPETQYF,TGTGCCAGGGGGGCGGGGGGGCCGGAGACCCAGTACTTC
.,TRBV30,.,TRBJ2-1,CAWSVSISRNEQFF,TGTGCCTGGAGTGTAAGTATATCCCGGAATGAGCAGTTCTTC
.,TRBV5-5,few,TRBJ2-7,CASSFPQGHEQYF,TGTGCCAGCAGCTTTCCCCAGGGCCACGAGCAGTACTTC
TRBD1,TRBV9,.,TRBJ1-1,CASSMTGSNTEAFF,TGTGCCAGCAGCATGACAGGGTCGAACACTGAAGCTTTCTTT
.,TRBV5-1,.,TRBJ2-1,CASRVQGGNEQFF,TGCGCCAGCAGGGTACAGGGCGGCAATGAGCAGTTCTTC
.,TRBV2,.,TRBJ2-2,CASSGQLTGELFF,TGTGCCAGCAGTGGACAGCTCACCGGGGAGCTGTTTTTT
.,TRBV4-2,.,TRBJ1-2,CASSQDITGDLDGYTF,TGTGCCAGCAGCCAAGATATTACAGGAGACCTCGATGGCTACACCTTC
TRBD1,TRBV19,once,TRBJ2-4,CASSGTGGGKNIQYF,TGTGCCAGTAGCGGGACAGGGGGCGGCAAAAACATTCAGTACTTC
.,TRBV2,.,TRBJ2-3,CASTKHSGELDTQYF,TGTGCCAGCACAAAACACTCGGGAGAATTAGATACGCAGTATTTT